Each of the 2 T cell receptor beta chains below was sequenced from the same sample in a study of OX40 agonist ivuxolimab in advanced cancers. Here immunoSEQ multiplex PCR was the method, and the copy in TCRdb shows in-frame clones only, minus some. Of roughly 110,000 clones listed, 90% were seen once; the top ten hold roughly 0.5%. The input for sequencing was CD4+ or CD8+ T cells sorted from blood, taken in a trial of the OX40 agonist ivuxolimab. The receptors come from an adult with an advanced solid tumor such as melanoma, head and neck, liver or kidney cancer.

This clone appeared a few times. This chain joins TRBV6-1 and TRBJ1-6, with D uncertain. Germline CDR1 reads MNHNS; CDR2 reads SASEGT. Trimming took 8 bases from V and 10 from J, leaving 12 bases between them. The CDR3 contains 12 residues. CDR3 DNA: TGTGCCAGCGGAGTGAATCCCTCACCCCTCCACTTT. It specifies CASGVNPSPLHF.

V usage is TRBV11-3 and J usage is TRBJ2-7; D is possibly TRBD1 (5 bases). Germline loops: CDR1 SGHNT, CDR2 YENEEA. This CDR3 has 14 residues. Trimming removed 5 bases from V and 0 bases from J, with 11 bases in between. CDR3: CASSAGHSSYEQYF. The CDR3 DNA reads TGTGCCAGCAGCGCAGGGCACTCCTCCTACGAGCAGTACTTC.